Listed below are T cell receptor beta chains from one sample, sequenced in a study of beta chain features in type 1 diabetes. Data came from immunoSEQ multiplex PCR; TCRdb stores just in-frame clones and leaves some out. In the table there are a few hundred thousand clones, 8.5% to 10% of which are singletons. The sample comprised central memory CD4+ T cells from blood. The receptors here all came from a man aged 25-40 years with type 1 diabetes. CDR3s include the opening cysteine and the closing phenylalanine or tryptophan. The order of the fields is V gene, CDR3 length, D gene, J gene, clone size, CDR3 protein, CDR3 DNA. D genes are given only for firm matches. Size is omitted from some rows. Given values are once, few, many or a class for expanded clones.

v_gene: TRBV5-1; len: 17; d_gene: TRBD1; j_gene: TRBJ1-6; abundance: few; CDR3aa: CASSLISLGQGNSPLHF; CDR3nt: TGCGCCAGCAGCCTCATCTCCCTCGGACAGGGGAATTCACCCCTCCACTTT
v_gene: TRBV5-4; len: 15; d_gene: .; j_gene: TRBJ1-1; abundance: few; CDR3aa: CASRAGASQNTEAFF; CDR3nt: TGTGCCAGCAGGGCAGGGGCCTCCCAGAACACTGAAGCTTTCTTT
v_gene: TRBV6-5; len: 15; d_gene: TRBD2; j_gene: TRBJ2-1; abundance: .; CDR3aa: CASRVLAGGPNEQFF; CDR3nt: TGTGCCAGCAGGGTGCTAGCGGGAGGGCCCAATGAGCAGTTCTTC
v_gene: TRBV5-1; len: 15; d_gene: .; j_gene: TRBJ2-7; abundance: few; CDR3aa: CASSFFSASSYEQYF; CDR3nt: TGCGCCAGCAGCTTCTTTAGCGCCAGCTCCTACGAGCAGTACTTC
v_gene: TRBV27; len: 16; d_gene: TRBD1; j_gene: TRBJ2-7; abundance: few; CDR3aa: CASSATGQGGTYEQYF; CDR3nt: TGTGCCAGCAGCGCGACGGGACAGGGCGGAACCTACGAGCAGTACTTC
v_gene: TRBV5-1; len: 14; d_gene: .; j_gene: TRBJ1-1; abundance: few; CDR3aa: CASSPGIMNTEAFF; CDR3nt: TGCGCCAGCAGCCCCGGGATCATGAACACTGAAGCTTTCTTT
v_gene: TRBV18; len: 14; d_gene: .; j_gene: TRBJ2-7; abundance: .; CDR3aa: CASSPPRTPYEQYF; CDR3nt: TGTGCCAGCTCACCACCTAGGACACCCTACGAGCAGTACTTC
v_gene: TRBV7-2; len: 17; d_gene: TRBD2; j_gene: TRBJ2-3; abundance: .; CDR3aa: CASSLRLAGASTDTQYF; CDR3nt: TGTGCCAGCAGCTTAAGGCTAGCGGGAGCTAGCACAGATACGCAGTATTTT
v_gene: TRBV5-1; len: 14; d_gene: TRBD2; j_gene: TRBJ2-7; abundance: few; CDR3aa: CASKGLAGPYEQYF; CDR3nt: TGCGCCAGCAAGGGACTAGCGGGACCCTACGAGCAGTACTTC
v_gene: TRBV11-3; len: 18; d_gene: .; j_gene: TRBJ2-1; abundance: many; CDR3aa: CASSLDQSGSAAGAEQFF; CDR3nt: TGTGCCAGCAGCTTAGATCAATCCGGGTCTGCAGCAGGGGCTGAGCAGTTCTTC
v_gene: TRBV18; len: 14; d_gene: .; j_gene: TRBJ2-5; abundance: few; CDR3aa: CASSPSGVGETQYF; CDR3nt: TGTGCCAGCTCACCTTCAGGGGTAGGGGAGACCCAGTACTTC
v_gene: TRBV28; len: 14; d_gene: .; j_gene: TRBJ2-7; abundance: .; CDR3aa: CASSFGGSSYEQYF; CDR3nt: TGTGCCAGCAGTTTCGGTGGTTCGTCCTACGAGCAGTACTTC
v_gene: TRBV7-9; len: 12; d_gene: TRBD1; j_gene: TRBJ2-2; abundance: many; CDR3aa: CASSLETGRLFF; CDR3nt: TGTGCCAGCAGCTTAGAGACAGGGAGGCTGTTTTTT
v_gene: TRBV2; len: 15; d_gene: .; j_gene: TRBJ2-2; abundance: few; CDR3aa: CASRAYRVNTGELFF; CDR3nt: TGTGCCAGCAGGGCCTACAGGGTGAACACCGGGGAGCTGTTTTTT
v_gene: TRBV5-1; len: 16; d_gene: TRBD1; j_gene: TRBJ2-2; abundance: few; CDR3aa: CASSLGTVLRTGELFF; CDR3nt: TGCGCCAGCAGCTTAGGGACAGTGCTAAGGACCGGGGAGCTGTTTTTT
v_gene: TRBV18; len: 16; d_gene: .; j_gene: TRBJ2-2; abundance: few; CDR3aa: CASSPPSGLDTGELFF; CDR3nt: TGTGCCAGCTCACCACCGTCAGGGCTCGACACCGGGGAGCTGTTTTTT
v_gene: TRBV5-1; len: 14; d_gene: TRBD2; j_gene: TRBJ2-7; abundance: few; CDR3aa: CASSPGTSHVEQYF; CDR3nt: TGCGCCAGCAGCCCCGGGACTAGTCACGTCGAGCAGTACTTC
v_gene: TRBV28; len: 12; d_gene: .; j_gene: TRBJ1-2; abundance: few; CDR3aa: CASSWFGYGSTF; CDR3nt: .
v_gene: TRBV5-1; len: 14; d_gene: TRBD1; j_gene: TRBJ2-5; abundance: few; CDR3aa: CASSSGQEQETQYF; CDR3nt: TGCGCCAGCAGCTCGGGACAGGAGCAAGAGACCCAGTACTTC
v_gene: TRBV7-9; len: 13; d_gene: TRBD2; j_gene: TRBJ2-1; abundance: .; CDR3aa: CASSLQAGGGEFF; CDR3nt: TGTGCCAGCAGCTTACAGGCGGGAGGAGGGGAGTTCTTC
v_gene: TRBV7-2; len: 15; d_gene: TRBD1; j_gene: TRBJ1-2; abundance: .; CDR3aa: CASSPRGQGNYGYTF; CDR3nt: TGTGCCAGCAGCCCGCGGGGACAGGGGAACTATGGCTACACCTTC
v_gene: TRBV2; len: 12; d_gene: .; j_gene: TRBJ2-1; abundance: many; CDR3aa: CASIGDGDEQFF; CDR3nt: TGTGCCAGCATCGGTGACGGGGATGAGCAGTTCTTC
v_gene: TRBV10-3; len: 14; d_gene: .; j_gene: TRBJ1-5; abundance: many; CDR3aa: CAISDEGGNQPQHF; CDR3nt: TGTGCCATCAGTGACGAGGGTGGCAATCAGCCCCAGCATTTT
v_gene: TRBV6-1; len: 14; d_gene: TRBD1; j_gene: TRBJ1-2; abundance: few; CDR3aa: CASTQREGATGYTF; CDR3nt: TGTGCCAGCACCCAAAGGGAGGGGGCAACAGGCTACACCTTC
v_gene: TRBV6-1; len: 15; d_gene: .; j_gene: TRBJ2-7; abundance: few; CDR3aa: CASKRAGTQTYEQYF; CDR3nt: TGTGCCAGCAAGAGGGCGGGGACGCAGACCTACGAGCAGTACTTC
v_gene: TRBV18; len: 16; d_gene: TRBD1; j_gene: TRBJ1-4; abundance: .; CDR3aa: CASSPLGAGGIEKLFF; CDR3nt: TGTGCCAGCTCACCACTTGGGGCAGGGGGCATCGAAAAACTGTTTTTT
v_gene: TRBV15; len: 16; d_gene: .; j_gene: TRBJ2-6; abundance: few; CDR3aa: CATSVRVVPGANVLTF; CDR3nt: TGTGCCACCAGCGTTAGGGTCGTCCCTGGGGCCAACGTCCTGACTTTC
v_gene: TRBV9; len: 17; d_gene: .; j_gene: TRBJ2-2; abundance: few; CDR3aa: CASSAWGSRLNTGELFF; CDR3nt: TGTGCCAGCAGCGCGTGGGGGAGCCGGTTAAACACCGGGGAGCTGTTTTTT
v_gene: TRBV30; len: 13; d_gene: .; j_gene: TRBJ1-1; abundance: few; CDR3aa: CAWSQGHGTEAFF; CDR3nt: TGTGCCTGGAGTCAGGGGCACGGCACTGAAGCTTTCTTT
v_gene: TRBV28; len: 17; d_gene: TRBD1; j_gene: TRBJ2-3; abundance: .; CDR3aa: CASTTPRYGQGTDTQYF; CDR3nt: TGTGCCAGCACCACCCCACGGTATGGACAGGGGACAGATACGCAGTATTTT
v_gene: TRBV10-3; len: 13; d_gene: .; j_gene: TRBJ2-4; abundance: .; CDR3aa: CAPPSGAKNIQYF; CDR3nt: TGTGCCCCCCCGTCGGGGGCCAAAAACATTCAGTACTTC
v_gene: TRBV29-1; len: 13; d_gene: TRBD2; j_gene: TRBJ2-1; abundance: few; CDR3aa: CSVSTSGYNEQFF; CDR3nt: TGCAGCGTCTCTACTAGCGGGTACAATGAGCAGTTCTTC
v_gene: TRBV5-1; len: 14; d_gene: .; j_gene: TRBJ2-3; abundance: few; CDR3aa: CASSGGTPGDTQYF; CDR3nt: TGCGCCAGCAGCGGCGGGACGCCGGGGGATACGCAGTATTTT
v_gene: TRBV28; len: 15; d_gene: TRBD1; j_gene: TRBJ2-1; abundance: .; CDR3aa: CASSNFLDRAHEQFF; CDR3nt: TGTGCCAGCAGTAACTTCCTCGACAGGGCCCATGAGCAGTTCTTC
v_gene: TRBV5-1; len: 16; d_gene: .; j_gene: TRBJ2-5; abundance: few; CDR3aa: CASSLAERLNQETQYF; CDR3nt: TGCGCCAGCAGCTTGGCCGAGAGGCTCAACCAAGAGACCCAGTACTTC
v_gene: TRBV25-1; len: 13; d_gene: .; j_gene: TRBJ1-1; abundance: .; CDR3aa: CASKEAGNTEAFF; CDR3nt: TGTGCCAGCAAGGAGGCCGGGAACACTGAAGCTTTCTTT
v_gene: TRBV6-5; len: 13; d_gene: TRBD1; j_gene: TRBJ1-2; abundance: .; CDR3aa: CASRGQGGYGYTF; CDR3nt: TGTGCCAGCAGAGGACAGGGTGGCTATGGCTACACCTTC
v_gene: TRBV18; len: 17; d_gene: .; j_gene: TRBJ1-1; abundance: .; CDR3aa: CASSPIQASRGHTEAFF; CDR3nt: TGTGCCAGCTCACCAATCCAAGCTTCGAGGGGCCACACTGAAGCTTTCTTT
v_gene: TRBV6-5; len: 15; d_gene: .; j_gene: TRBJ2-7; abundance: few; CDR3aa: CASSYSPGSGYEQYF; CDR3nt: TGTGCCAGCAGTTACTCCCCAGGTTCGGGATACGAGCAGTACTTC
v_gene: TRBV6-6; len: 14; d_gene: TRBD1; j_gene: TRBJ2-7; abundance: .; CDR3aa: CASSPTGGFYEQYF; CDR3nt: TGTGCCAGCAGTCCGACAGGGGGCTTCTACGAGCAGTACTTC
v_gene: TRBV9; len: 12; d_gene: TRBD2; j_gene: TRBJ2-1; abundance: .; CDR3aa: CASSLRTSGQFF; CDR3nt: TGTGCCAGCAGCCTCCGGACTAGCGGGCAGTTCTTC
v_gene: TRBV5-4; len: 15; d_gene: .; j_gene: TRBJ2-2; abundance: .; CDR3aa: CASSLGGGSPGELFF; CDR3nt: TGTGCCAGCAGCCTAGGGGGGGGCTCGCCCGGGGAGCTGTTTTTT